This paragraph reports one T cell receptor beta chain. Its antigen is unidentified. The sample originates from a study of long-term antiretroviral therapy in people with HIV. Overall study findings and caveats: Pre-ART-expanded clones dominated the repertoire at all time points.

Survey-level resolution applied to immunoSEQ assay v3.0. Sequencing targeted 40,000-50,000 T-cell genomes per sample. Sequencing used immunoSEQ multiplex PCR; TCRdb keeps in-frame clones, though not all of them. The sample records 20,000 to 25,000 clones, about 85% being singletons. Sequenced material: unsorted PBMCs, taken 1.6 years after starting antiretroviral therapy. This receptor was obtained from a man in his forties with HIV.

This CDR3 reads CASSITGGGGGTDTQYF. In nucleotides, the CDR3 is TGTGCCAGCAGCATAACAGGGGGCGGAGGAGGCACAGATACGCAGTATTTT. The V gene is TRBV9, the J gene TRBJ2-3; 9 positions agree with TRBD1. Germline V gene data show CDR1 as SGDLS and CDR2 as YYNGEE. CDR3 size: 17 residues. V gave up 4 bases and J gave up 1 base; unmatched junction bases: 10.